This T cell receptor (beta chain) derives from a study of neoadjuvant nivolumab and ipilimumab in lung cancer. The V end was cut by 3 bases, the J end by 1 base, with 7 bases between. The CDR3 has 13 residues. Germline V gene sequence: CDR1 SGHRS, CDR2 YFSETQ. Assay: immunoSEQ multiplex PCR; the TCRdb copy retains only in-frame clones and omits some. The table has 24,000 or so clones, 65% to 85% seen once. The sample holds one count of this clone. Sequences were derived from peripheral blood, sampled before neoadjuvant nivolumab, alone or with ipilimumab. The receptor's source is an adult with non-small cell lung cancer. The chain is built from TRBV5-1 and TRBJ2-5; D is undetermined. The CDR3 nucleotides read TGCGCCAGCAGCTCACAGCCCCAAGAGACCCAGTACTTC. The encoded protein is CASSSQPQETQYF.